This T cell receptor (beta chain) appears in the sequencing data of a study of T cell responses to AZD1222 COVID-19 vaccine. Comment on this clone: The antigen is undetermined.

The repertoire was sequenced with immunoSEQ multiplex PCR; TCRdb's copy has only in-frame clones and lacks some. This table has about 130,000 clones, roughly nine tenths appearing once. Study-wide points: Most donors were white British, females outnumbered males, and clonal diversity was possibly underestimated.

Germline V gene sequence: CDR1 SGHTA, CDR2 FQGNSA. The V end was cut by 1 base, the J end by 9 bases, with 4 bases between. The CDR3 has 11 amino acids. This clonotype was obtained from an adult in good health. The sample here was peripheral blood, taken on day 0 of AZD1222 vaccination. The chain recombines TRBV7-2 with TRBJ1-5; D unresolved. The CDR3 nucleotides read TGTGCCAGCAGCTTAGTGGGGCCCCAGCATTTT. Protein sequence: CASSLVGPQHF.